Shown below are 29 T cell receptor beta chains from a single sample sequenced in a study of shared clonotypes between healthy human individuals. CD45RO-negative cells were positively selected for CCR7, leaving out terminally differentiated effector memory CD45RA+ cells. Measured with immunoSEQ multiplex PCR; TCRdb has only the in-frame clones, and not every one. In the table there are approximately 2,000,000 clones, approximately 92% of which are singletons. What was sequenced was naive CD8+ T cells from PBMCs. The receptors originated from a man between 18 and 29 years old in good health. Some clones in this sample may be carry-over from other donors' samples.

The V and J genes are TRBV28 and TRBJ1-1; the D gene is possibly TRBD1 (6 bases). CDR1 is MDHEN, CDR2 SYDVKM, per germline. CDR3 length: 17 amino acids. V gave up 6 bases and J gave up 5 bases, with 25 bases separating them. The CDR3 bases are TGTGCCAGCAGCTATTCAACAGGGCCTCAAAGGTGGACTGAAGCTTTCTTT. This translates into CASSYSTGPQRWTEAFF.

This sequence joins TRBV7-8 and TRBJ2-1; the match to TRBD1 covers 7 bases. Germline V gene lookup returns CDR1 SGHVS and CDR2 FQNEAQ. The trim removed 4 bases at V and 14 bases at J, leaving 8 bases unmatched. The CDR3 is made up of 12 amino acids. The chain's CDR3 is CASSSGGQAKFF. In nucleotides, the CDR3 is TGTGCCAGCAGCTCCGGAGGACAGGCTAAGTTCTTC.

This chain connects TRBV7-9 to TRBJ1-1, with D perhaps matching TRBD1 (5 bases). Looked up from germline, CDR1 is SEHNR and CDR2 is FQNEAQ (reference sequence). The CDR3 loop spans 13 amino acids. As DNA, the CDR3 is TGTGGCGAGAGACAGCCGGATGGGACTGAAGCTTTCTTT. Its protein is CGERQPDGTEAFF. The whole variable domain, remainder taken from reference TRBV7-9 and TRBJ1-1, is DTGVSQNPRHKITKRGQNVTFRCDPISEHNRLYWYRQTLGQGPEFLTYFQNEAQLEKSRLLSDRFSAERPKGSFSTLEIQRTEQGDSAMYLCGERQPDGTEAFFGQGTRLTVV.

The genes are TRBV15 and TRBJ2-6; D gene ambiguous. The length of the CDR3 is 15 residues. The V gene lost 4 bases and the J gene lost 4 bases, with 11 bases spanning the gap. Per germline, CDR1 LNHNV and CDR2 YYDKDF (reference sequence). The CDR3 here is CATSIGRRGANVLTF. The CDR3 nucleotides read TGTGCCACCAGCATCGGCAGGCGGGGGGCCAACGTCCTGACTTTC.

The V gene is TRBV6-5, the J gene TRBJ2-3; D unresolved. Trimming cost V 10 bases and J 6 bases, with 20 bases left between them. The CDR3 is 14 residues long. The germline gives CDR1 MNHEY, CDR2 SVGAGI. This CDR3 reads CATRPLNPSDTQYF. For the CDR3, the DNA is TGTGCCACACGCCCACTCAACCCTTCGGATACGCAGTATTTT.

The rearrangement uses TRBV19 and TRBJ2-7; D is perhaps TRBD1 (5 bases). Trimming took off 3 bases at V and 1 base at J, with 13 bases between the two ends. CDR3 size: 15 residues. The V gene's germline CDR1 is LNHDA and CDR2 SQIVND (reference sequence). The DNA of the CDR3 is TGTGCCAGTAGTATGGGGCAGGGTCCTTCCTACGAGCAGTACTTC. Protein sequence: CASSMGQGPSYEQYF.

The chain joins TRBV2 to TRBJ1-1; D call uncertain. Germline V gene data show CDR1 as SNHLY and CDR2 as FYNNEI. The CDR3 extends over 14 amino acids. Trimming pared 6 bases from V and 7 bases from J, leaving 18 bases between. CDR3 region: CASRPTIGSSEAFF. CDR3 bases: TGTGCCAGCAGACCCACGATCGGATCCAGTGAAGCTTTCTTT.

In DNA form, the CDR3 reads TGTGCCAGCAGTGAGGTTAAGGGACAGGGGGCACAAGAGACCCAGTACTTC. This gives the protein CASSEVKGQGAQETQYF. The chain uses TRBV2 and TRBJ2-5; 12 nucleotides match TRBD1. Germline values: CDR1 SNHLY, CDR2 FYNNEI. V shed 3 bases and J 2 bases; nucleotides not matched to a gene: 7. The CDR3 is 17 amino acids.

The CDR3 loop is CASSPQRGSGYEQYF. CDR3 DNA: TGTGCCAGCAGCCCCCAGCGTGGGAGCGGGTACGAGCAGTACTTC. The chain employs TRBV7-8 and TRBJ2-7; possibly TRBD2 for D (6 bases). There are 15 residues in the CDR3. Germline lookup yields CDR1 SGHVS and CDR2 FQNEAQ. V was cut by 5 bases and J by 4 bases, with 18 bases left in between.

The chain employs TRBV7-9 and TRBJ2-3; TRBD1 aligns across 7 bases. In germline, CDR1 is SEHNR, CDR2 FQNEAQ (reference sequence). This CDR3 has 16 residues. J was trimmed by 6 bases and V by 6 bases; bases with no gene match: 15. For the CDR3, the DNA is TGTGCCAGCAGACAAATACGACAGGGCGGCGGGGATACGCAGTATTTT. Translating it yields CASRQIRQGGGDTQYF.

V usage is TRBV7-9 and J usage is TRBJ2-3, with TRBD1 identical over 7 bases. Trimming cost V 2 bases and J 2 bases; bases outside gene matches: 10. The CDR3 contains 17 residues. Germline CDR1 SEHNR, CDR2 FQNEAQ (reference sequence). Here the CDR3 reads CASSLNPGQILTDTQYF. CDR3 coding DNA: TGTGCCAGCAGCTTAAACCCGGGACAGATCCTCACAGATACGCAGTATTTT.

This clone was counted a single time. This chain connects TRBV10-3 to TRBJ1-1; D might be TRBD1 (5 bases). V was pared by 3 bases and J by 4 bases, with 27 bases between. CDR3 size: 19 residues. Germline V gene sequence: CDR1 ENHRY, CDR2 SYGVKD. CDR3 sequence reads: CAISDSSRKIGSGGTEAFF. In DNA form, the CDR3 reads TGTGCCATCAGTGATTCGTCCCGAAAAATTGGGAGTGGGGGCACTGAAGCTTTCTTT.

This rearrangement joins TRBV6-1 to TRBJ1-4; tentative D call: TRBD1 (5 bases). CDR3 size: 14 residues. Germline V gives CDR1 MNHNS, CDR2 SASEGT. Trimming removed 2 bases at V and 5 bases at J, with 9 bases between. The CDR3 DNA is TGTGCCAGCAGTGAAAAGGGGAGGAATGAAAAACTGTTTTTT. Translation: CASSEKGRNEKLFF.

This chain connects TRBV7-2 to TRBJ2-5; 7 positions match TRBD1. The ends lost 5 bases at V and 5 bases at J; junction bases unmatched: 11. The CDR3 length is 15 residues. Germline V CDR1 and CDR2: SGHTA, FQGNSA. The CDR3, as DNA: TGTGCCAGCAGCCTAGGGACAGCACTCTGGGAGACCCAGTACTTC. This codes for CASSLGTALWETQYF.

The J gene is TRBJ1-2, the V gene TRBV2; 8 bases fit TRBD1. The CDR3 runs 16 residues. Germline CDR1 reads SNHLY; CDR2 reads FYNNEI. Germline trimming cut 0 bases from V and 6 bases from J; bases unmatched to any gene: 9. In nucleotides, the CDR3 is TGTGCCAGCAGTGAAGCGCGGGCAGGGGGCGCGGATGGCTACACCTTC. Its protein product is CASSEARAGGADGYTF.

This rearrangement joins TRBV11-2 to TRBJ1-5; D gene uncertain. The CDR3 extends over 13 amino acids. The V end was cut by 3 bases, the J end by 4 bases, with 7 bases between. Germline V gene sequence: CDR1 SGHAT, CDR2 FQNNGV. Here the CDR3 DNA reads TGTGCCAGCAGCTTCAACAGAAATCAGCCCCAGCATTTT. It specifies CASSFNRNQPQHF. Full variable domain (outside the CDR3, taken from reference TRBV11-2 and TRBJ1-5): EAGVAQSPRYKIIEKRQSVAFWCNPISGHATLYWYQQILGQGPKLLIQFQNNGVVDDSQLPKDRFSAERLKGVDSTLKIQPAKLEDSAVYLCASSFNRNQPQHFGDGTRLSIL.

This chain uses TRBV7-2 with TRBJ2-2, with no clear D. The CDR3 runs 13 residues. With 4 bases removed from V and 8 bases from J, the gap between germline ends came to 11 bases. Looked up from germline, CDR1 is SGHTA and CDR2 is FQGNSA. CDR3 nucleotide sequence: TGTGCCAGCAGCTCAGCTCCCGTAGGGGAGCTGTTTTTT. Amino acid sequence: CASSSAPVGELFF.

This chain connects TRBV18 to TRBJ2-3; D uncertain. Germline CDR1 KGHSH, CDR2 LQKENI. CDR3 length: 15 residues. V gave up 0 bases and J gave up 2 bases, with 9 bases separating them. CDR3: CASSPPSDITDTQYF. The CDR3 nucleotides read TGTGCCAGCTCACCACCGTCAGATATCACAGATACGCAGTATTTT.

The CDR3 nucleotides are TGTGCCAGCAGCGATGCCTGGACTAGCTCCACCGGGGAGCTGTTTTTT. This sequence encodes CASSDAWTSSTGELFF. The chain recombines TRBV11-3 with TRBJ2-2, with 8 nucleotides matching TRBD2. Per the germline V gene, CDR1 is SGHNT and CDR2 is YENEEA. The CDR3 is made up of 16 amino acids. V dropped 5 bases and J dropped 4; count of bases not matched to a gene: 9.

The rearrangement uses TRBV7-9 and TRBJ2-3, with 7 bases matching TRBD2. V shed 5 bases and J 7 bases; nucleotides not matched to a gene: 6. The CDR3 contains 13 residues. Germline CDR1 reads SEHNR; CDR2 reads FQNEAQ (reference sequence). The CDR3 DNA is TGTGCCAGCAGCCCGGCTAGCGGCAATACGCAGTATTTT. Translated, it gives CASSPASGNTQYF.

The chain joins TRBV10-3 to TRBJ2-1; the D is unclear. Trimming took 0 bases from V and 10 from J, leaving 10 bases between them. The CDR3 runs 13 residues. In germline, CDR1 is ENHRY, CDR2 SYGVKD. In DNA form, the CDR3 reads TGTGCCATCAGTGAGTCCGGCGGTAACGAGCAGTTCTTC. It codes for CAISESGGNEQFF.

With respect to this clone: Other DNA sequences from this sample encode an identical CDR3 as well. This chain connects TRBV7-9 to TRBJ2-7; TRBD2 aligns across 12 bases. CDR1 and CDR2 (germline): SEHNR, FQNEAQ (reference sequence). V gave up 5 bases and J gave up 3 bases; unmatched junction bases: 5. The CDR3 runs 15 residues. The CDR3 nucleotides are TGTGCCAGCAGCCTCTCGACTAGCGGGAGCTACGAGCAGTACTTC. Protein product: CASSLSTSGSYEQYF.

V and J are TRBV27 and TRBJ2-1; perhaps TRBD2 as D (6 bases). Trimming left V 6 bases short and J 1 base short, with 10 bases between. Germline V gene lookup returns CDR1 MNHEY and CDR2 SMNVEV (reference sequence). The CDR3 covers 14 residues. Here the CDR3 DNA reads TGTGCCAGCAGCCCGGAGGGTTCCTACAATGAGCAGTTCTTC. Its translation: CASSPEGSYNEQFF.

This rearrangement joins TRBV6-6 to TRBJ1-1; TRBD1 aligns across 9 bases. This CDR3 contains 14 residues. V shed 6 bases and J 2 bases; nucleotides not matched to a gene: 4. Germline-derived CDR1 and CDR2 are MNHNY and SVGAGI (reference sequence). The CDR3 nucleotides are TGTGCCAGCAGACCGGGACAGGGAAACACTGAAGCTTTCTTT. Amino acids: CASRPGQGNTEAFF.

V gene TRBV27 combines with J gene TRBJ2-7; D is ambiguous. There are 13 residues in the CDR3. CDR1 is MNHEY and CDR2 is SMNVEV in the germline V gene (reference sequence). V gave up 2 bases and J gave up 6 bases, with 11 bases separating them. DNA of the CDR3: TGTGCCAGCAGTTTACGACACCGACGCGAGCAGTACTTC. It yields the protein CASSLRHRREQYF.

Points on this clone: The sample carries other DNA sequences with the same CDR3. The gene calls are TRBV27 and TRBJ1-5; a weak D match, TRBD1 (5 bases). This CDR3 is 14 amino acids long. CDR1 MNHEY and CDR2 SMNVEV come from the germline V gene (reference sequence). Trimming stripped 2 bases from V and 1 base from J, with 6 bases between. For the CDR3, the DNA is TGTGCCAGCAGTTTAAGACAGAGCAATCAGCCCCAGCATTTT. Protein sequence: CASSLRQSNQPQHF.

The chain links TRBV27 to TRBJ1-1; perhaps TRBD1 as D (5 bases). The CDR3 is 14 amino acids. Germline CDR1 is MNHEY and CDR2 is SMNVEV (reference sequence). V shed 5 bases and J shed 1 base, with 11 bases lying between them. The CDR3 here is CASSTLGGNTEAFF. Written as DNA, the CDR3 is TGTGCCAGCAGTACTCTGGGGGGGAACACTGAAGCTTTCTTT.

The chain uses TRBV19 and TRBJ1-5, with D possibly TRBD1 on 5 matching bases. The CDR3 covers 17 residues. V was cut by 3 bases and J by 0 bases, with 15 bases left in between. CDR1 is LNHDA and CDR2 is SQIVND in the germline V gene (reference sequence). The CDR3 DNA follows: TGTGCCAGTAGTATTGATGGCGTCAGGGCTAGCAATCAGCCCCAGCATTTT. Residues: CASSIDGVRASNQPQHF. The entire variable domain, with the rest obtained from reference TRBV19 and TRBJ1-5, is as follows: DGGITQSPKYLFRKEGQNVTLSCEQNLNHDAMYWYRQDPGQGLRLIYYSQIVNDFQKGDIAEGYSVSREKKESFPLTVTSAQKNPTAFYLCASSIDGVRASNQPQHFGDGTRLSIL.

The chain carries TRBV11-2 and TRBJ2-1, with unresolved D. Deletions cut 2 bases from V and 2 bases from J, with 10 bases between. The germline CDR1 and CDR2 sequences are SGHAT and FQNNGV. This CDR3 is 15 amino acids long. Here the CDR3 DNA reads TGTGCCAGCAGCTTAACTCTGGTGACCTACAATGAGCAGTTCTTC. Its protein is CASSLTLVTYNEQFF.